A single sample is the source of the 4 T cell receptor beta chains below, sequenced in a study of tumor T cells in aggressive B-cell lymphoma. TCRdb's copy holds only in-frame clones and misses some; the assay was immunoSEQ multiplex PCR. The sample has 5,900 or so clones; roughly 80% are singletons. Sequenced sample: tumor tissue. The receptors were sampled from an adult with diffuse large B cell lymphoma.

The chain employs TRBV4-2 and TRBJ2-3, with D possibly matching TRBD2 (6 bases). V dropped 4 bases and J dropped 4 bases, with 12 bases sitting between them. This CDR3 has 14 amino acids. Germline loops: CDR1 LGHNA, CDR2 YNFKEQ. As DNA, the CDR3 is TGTGCCAGCAGCCCTAGCGCAGTAGCAGATACGCAGTATTTT. Residues: CASSPSAVADTQYF.

The J gene is TRBJ2-7, the V gene TRBV28, with 9 bases identical to TRBD1. V lost 3 bases, J lost 2 bases, and 5 bases stayed unmatched. Per the germline V gene, CDR1 is MDHEN and CDR2 is SYDVKM. The CDR3 length is 15 residues. CDR3 sequence (DNA): TGTGCCAGCAGTTTGACAGGGGGACGCCCCTACGAGCAGTACTTC. This sequence encodes CASSLTGGRPYEQYF. The full variable domain, completed using reference TRBV28 and TRBJ2-7, is DVKVTQSSRYLVKRTGEKVFLECVQDMDHENMFWYRQDPGLGLRLIYFSYDVKMKEKGDIPEGYSVSREKKERFSLILESASTNQTSMYLCASSLTGGRPYEQYFGPGTRLTVT.

The gene calls are TRBV18 and TRBJ2-5; TRBD2 might be the D (6 bases). Germline assignment: CDR1 KGHSH and CDR2 LQKENI. V was shortened by 5 bases and J by 1 base, with 11 bases between the two germline ends. CDR3 length: 14 amino acids. The CDR3 DNA reads as TGTGCCAGCTCAAGAAGGGGACTCCAAGAGACCCAGTACTTC. This sequence encodes CASSRRGLQETQYF.

The chain carries TRBV11-3 and TRBJ1-1; weak D call: TRBD1 (5 bases). The germline V and J ends were trimmed by 5 bases and 0 bases, with 22 bases remaining between them. CDR1 is SGHNT and CDR2 is YENEEA in the germline V gene. This CDR3 has 18 amino acids. The CDR3 loop is CASSPGALLGAMNTEAFF. Here the CDR3 DNA reads TGTGCCAGCAGCCCTGGGGCCCTTCTAGGGGCCATGAACACTGAAGCTTTCTTT. Supplemented by reference TRBV11-3 and TRBJ1-1, the full variable domain reads EAGVVQSPRYKIIEKKQPVAFWCNPISGHNTLYWYLQNLGQGPELLIRYENEEAVDDSQLPKDRFSAERLKGVDSTLKIQPAELGDSAVYLCASSPGALLGAMNTEAFFGQGTRLTVV.